This TCR beta chain was recovered during a study of PD-1 blockade in classical Hodgkin lymphoma. The table came from immunoSEQ multiplex PCR; TCRdb's copy has only in-frame clones and leaves some out. Among some 21,000 clones, roughly 94% were seen once, and the ten largest hold roughly 5.1%. The germline gives CDR1 MNHNY, CDR2 SVGAGI (reference sequence). The CDR3 length is 14 residues. The ends were cut back, 3 bases at V and 4 bases at J, with 9 bases in the middle. Time point noted: newly diagnosed, previously untreated cHL patient sample. The V gene is TRBV6-6, the J gene TRBJ1-4, with D unresolved. The specimen sequenced was peripheral blood mononuclear cells (PBMCs). This receptor was obtained from a human donor with classical Hodgkin lymphoma. The CDR3 DNA sequence: TGTGCCAGCAGTTATAGAATGGGTAATGAAAAACTGTTTTTT. It specifies CASSYRMGNEKLFF.